Presented here are 16 T cell receptor beta chains from one specimen sequenced in a study of circulating CD8 cells and anti-PD-1 response in melanoma. TCR libraries were prepared from around 15 ng of total RNA with the QIAseq Immune Repertoire TCR panel. In TCRdb, the reads were re-called with MiXCR into one record per CDR3 protein. In the table there are 2,000 to 2,500 distinct CDR3 sequences, around 7% of which are singletons. From live CD3+CD8+TCRalphabeta+ cells, four PD-1 and/or TIGIT subsets were sorted. This material consisted of CD8+ T cells from PBMCs, taken at baseline or after one month of anti-PD-1 therapy (not recorded which). These receptors were collected from a human donor with melanoma.

In the case of this clonotype: One base away lies a much larger clone, so this may be a sequencing read error. The chain uses TRBV27 and TRBJ1-2, with TRBD1 identical over 7 bases. After removal of 4 bases from V and 4 bases from J, the junction contained 12 bases not matched to a gene. CDR1 is MNHEY, CDR2 SMNVEV, per germline (reference sequence). The CDR3 consists of 16 residues. The CDR3 coding sequence is TGTGCCAGCAGTTCCGCGACAATAGGGGGCGTCTATGGCTACACCTTC. Protein: CASSSATIGGVYGYTF.

In its sample, this clonotype is medium-sized. The chain carries TRBV24-1 and TRBJ1-2, with 9 nucleotides matching TRBD1. This CDR3 has 14 residues. CDR1 and CDR2 (germline): KGHDR, SFDVKD. Germline trimming cut 4 bases from V and 6 bases from J; bases unmatched to any gene: 5. Here the CDR3 reads CATSEPDRGDGYTF. CDR3 in DNA: TGTGCCACCAGTGAACCGGACAGGGGAGATGGCTACACCTTC.

This clonotype was seen only a few times. The chain employs TRBV28 and TRBJ2-1; D remains ambiguous. V dropped 3 bases and J dropped 0 bases, with 6 bases sitting between them. CDR1 MDHEN and CDR2 SYDVKM come from the germline V gene. The CDR3 is 14 amino acids. CDR3 DNA sequence: TGTGCCAGCAGTTTCCAGAGCTCCTACAATGAGCAGTTCTTC. Translating gives CASSFQSSYNEQFF.

This clonotype qualifies as medium-sized. The chain links TRBV23-1 to TRBJ1-5, with D perhaps TRBD1 (5 bases). TRBV23-1 is an ORF for which the function is uncertain. Deletions cut 5 bases from V and 3 bases from J, with 11 bases between. This CDR3 region has 14 residues. The CDR3, as DNA: TGCGCCAGCAGTTCCCGGGACTCCAATCAGCCCCAGCATTTT. Translating it yields CASSSRDSNQPQHF.

This clonotype is judged medium-sized. CDR3 in amino acids: CASKAALPTSGANVLTF. CDR3 DNA sequence: TGTGCCAGCAAGGCGGCCCTCCCAACCTCTGGGGCCAACGTCCTGACTTTC. J is TRBJ2-6 and V is TRBV28; D is uncertain. This CDR3 is 17 amino acids long. V lost 7 bases and J lost 0, with 16 bases in between. CDR1 and CDR2 from the germline V gene are MDHEN and SYDVKM.

This clonotype is classed as large. This chain joins TRBV19 and TRBJ2-3, with D unclear. Germline CDR1 LNHDA, CDR2 SQIVND (reference sequence). The CDR3 runs 13 residues. Trimming pared 5 bases from V and 4 bases from J, leaving 10 bases between. The CDR3 loop reads CASSDFEPDTQYF. The DNA for the CDR3 is TGTGCCAGTAGTGATTTCGAGCCAGATACGCAGTATTTT.

By frequency in the sample, this clonotype is medium-sized (0.01 to 0.1%). The CDR3 region is CASSFIKYNEQFF. CDR3 coding DNA: TGTGCCAGCAGTTTTATAAAATACAATGAGCAGTTCTTC. The chain is built from TRBV28 and TRBJ2-1; D remains ambiguous. The germline gives CDR1 MDHEN, CDR2 SYDVKM. The CDR3 is made up of 13 amino acids. V lost 3 bases and J lost 4, with 7 bases in between.

This clonotype is medium-sized. This chain uses TRBV2 with TRBJ1-2; D is uncertain. This CDR3 has 14 residues. V lost 1 base and J lost 3, with 9 bases in between. The germline CDR1 and CDR2 sequences are SNHLY and FYNNEI. CDR3 sequence reads: CASSEVSGYYGYTF. The CDR3 coding sequence is TGTGCCAGCAGTGAAGTGTCGGGTTACTATGGCTACACCTTC.

By share, this clonotype counts as medium-sized. V and J are TRBV15 and TRBJ1-5; D is perhaps TRBD1 (5 bases). The CDR3 runs to 16 residues. Trimming removed 5 bases from V and 0 bases from J, with 14 bases in between. Germline V gene data show CDR1 as LNHNV and CDR2 as YYDKDF (reference sequence). CDR3 region: CATSSEGSYSNQPQHF. The CDR3 bases are TGTGCCACCAGCTCCGAGGGGTCATATAGCAATCAGCCCCAGCATTTT.

By frequency in the sample, this clonotype is medium-sized (0.01 to 0.1%). The chain employs TRBV28 and TRBJ2-7; D possibly matches TRBD1 or TRBD2 (5 bases each). The V end was cut by 5 bases, the J end by 3 bases, with 14 bases between. This CDR3 has 14 amino acids. The germline V gene encodes CDR1 MDHEN and CDR2 SYDVKM. The CDR3 region is CASSPPGTSYEQYF. Here the CDR3 DNA reads TGTGCCAGCAGTCCCCCCGGGACCAGCTACGAGCAGTACTTC.

This clonotype counts as medium-sized. The chain joins TRBV7-3 to TRBJ2-1, with unresolved D. The germline gives CDR1 SGHTA, CDR2 FQGTGA. V gave up 4 bases and J gave up 7 bases, with 14 bases separating them. CDR3 length: 14 residues. The DNA for the CDR3 is TGTGCCAGCAGCTCGCTCCCCTACGGAAATGAGCAGTTCTTC. Translation: CASSSLPYGNEQFF. Drawing the rest from reference TRBV7-3 and TRBJ2-1, the complete variable domain is GAGVSQTPSNKVTEKGKYVELRCDPISGHTALYWYRQSLGQGPEFLIYFQGTGAADDSGLPNDRFFAVRPEGSVSTLKIQRTERGDSAVYLCASSSLPYGNEQFFGPGTRLTVL.

This clonotype is classed as medium-sized. This sequence joins TRBV28 and TRBJ2-1; 13 positions agree with TRBD2. Germline CDR1 is MDHEN and CDR2 is SYDVKM. J lost 9 bases, V lost 6 bases, and 11 bases had no gene match. The CDR3 spans 16 residues. The CDR3 nucleotides are TGTGCCAGCAGCCCTGGACTAGCGGGAGTGTCTGGTGAGCAGTTCTTC. Amino acid sequence: CASSPGLAGVSGEQFF.

This clonotype rates as medium-sized (0.01 to 0.1%). The chain recombines TRBV23-1 with TRBJ2-7; 8 bases match TRBD2. TRBV23-1 qualifies as an ORF whose function is uncertain. This CDR3 comprises 22 residues. The CDR3 DNA sequence: TGCACAAAGCCAACTCCGGGCAGTCAACCTCGGGGGGATAGCGGGATCTCCTACGAGCAGTACTTC. This sequence encodes CTKPTPGSQPRGDSGISYEQYF.

This clonotype is labeled as medium-sized (0.01 to 0.1%). The CDR3, as DNA: TGTGCCAGCAGTTCCTTATATCCGGGGGAGCAGTACTTC. Translating gives CASSSLYPGEQYF. V gene TRBV28 combines with J gene TRBJ2-7; the D gene is possibly TRBD2 (5 bases). CDR1 and CDR2 from the germline V gene are MDHEN and SYDVKM. Trimming pared 4 bases from V and 7 bases from J, leaving 14 bases between. The CDR3 is 13 amino acids.

By share, this clonotype counts as medium-sized. The rearrangement joins TRBV5-8 to TRBJ2-1, with 9 positions matching TRBD2. CDR1 and CDR2 (germline): SGHTS, YDEGEE. J lost 3 bases, V lost 7 bases, and 5 bases had no gene match. The CDR3 consists of 14 residues. The CDR3 DNA reads TGTGCCAGCTTGGAGACTAGCGGCTACAATGAGCAGTTCTTC. Protein product: CASLETSGYNEQFF.

This chain uses TRBV19 with TRBJ1-1, with no clear D. Germline V gene lookup returns CDR1 LNHDA and CDR2 SQIVND (reference sequence). The CDR3 runs 13 residues. Between the trimmed V and J ends, which lost 5 bases and 5 bases, there was a span of 12 bases. This CDR3 reads CASSPSYRTEAFF. CDR3 nucleotide sequence: TGTGCCAGTAGTCCGTCGTATCGGACTGAAGCTTTCTTT.